What follows are 29 T cell receptor beta chains derived from one specimen sequenced in a study of blood T cell repertoires in COVID-19. Clones were sequenced by immunoSEQ multiplex PCR, and TCRdb holds only the in-frame ones, with some missing. This table has about 140,000 clones, roughly 85% appearing once. Source material: peripheral blood. These TCRs come from a man aged 60 to 69 with acute or convalescent COVID-19.

The chain recombines TRBV2 with TRBJ1-4; 8 bases are a match to TRBD1. Germline V gives CDR1 SNHLY, CDR2 FYNNEI. The CDR3 has 14 amino acids. V shed 6 bases, J shed 8 bases, and the junction held 8 bases outside the gene matches. CDR3: CASSRDRGHEKLFF. The CDR3 DNA sequence: TGTGCCAGCAGCAGAGACAGGGGTCACGAAAAACTGTTTTTT.

The rearrangement uses TRBV10-3 and TRBJ1-2; D not certain. Germline-derived CDR1 and CDR2 are ENHRY and SYGVKD. Trimming left V 0 bases short and J 4 bases short, with 9 bases between. The CDR3 has 14 amino acids. The CDR3 coding sequence is TGTGCCATCAGTGAGTCGAACAACCGCTATGGCTACACCTTC. It translates to CAISESNNRYGYTF.

The rearrangement joins TRBV28 to TRBJ1-5, with a weak D call TRBD1 (6 bases). The CDR3 covers 14 residues. With 2 bases removed from V and 6 bases from J, the gap between germline ends came to 11 bases. Germline assignment: CDR1 MDHEN and CDR2 SYDVKM. CDR3: CASSLGQRSQPQHF. CDR3 nucleotide sequence: TGTGCCAGCAGTTTAGGACAGAGAAGTCAGCCCCAGCATTTT.

The chain uses TRBV19 and TRBJ2-3; the match to TRBD2 covers 7 bases. The CDR3 runs to 15 residues. V shed 4 bases and J 4 bases; nucleotides not matched to a gene: 8. Germline V gene sequence: CDR1 LNHDA, CDR2 SQIVND (reference sequence). CDR3 DNA: TGTGCCAGTAGTAGGCAGGCGGGGAGGGCAGATACGCAGTATTTT. Its translation is CASSRQAGRADTQYF.

This sequence joins TRBV7-9 and TRBJ1-5; 9 bases map to TRBD1. V lost 1 base to trimming and J lost 4 bases; unmatched junction nucleotides: 2. The CDR3 has 15 amino acids. In germline, CDR1 is SEHNR, CDR2 FQNEAQ (reference sequence). CDR3: CASSLGDRDNQPQHF. The CDR3 DNA follows: TGTGCCAGCAGCTTAGGGGACAGGGATAATCAGCCCCAGCATTTT.

The rearrangement joins TRBV28 to TRBJ2-5; D is possibly TRBD2 (5 bases). From germline, CDR1 is MDHEN and CDR2 SYDVKM. The CDR3 runs to 16 residues. V gave up 6 bases and J gave up 5 bases, with 22 bases separating them. For the CDR3, the DNA is TGTGCCAGCAGACCCGCTACTTCTAGCTACGTGGAGACCCAGTACTTC. Its translation: CASRPATSSYVETQYF.

This sequence joins TRBV5-8 and TRBJ2-3, with D tentatively TRBD2 (5 bases). The CDR3 has 15 amino acids. Between the trimmed V and J ends, which lost 1 base and 1 base, there was a span of 10 bases. Germline V gene data show CDR1 as SGHTS and CDR2 as YDEGEE. The CDR3 is CASSLMEAGTDTQYF. In DNA, the CDR3 is TGTGCCAGCAGCTTGATGGAGGCGGGCACAGATACGCAGTATTTT.

This clone was seen repeatedly, ten times or more. In DNA form, the CDR3 reads TGTGCCAGCAGCATCGCGGCATACGGGTCCTACGAGCAGTACTTC. The encoded protein is CASSIAAYGSYEQYF. This chain joins TRBV28 and TRBJ2-7; D unclear. The CDR3 totals 15 residues. V lost 6 bases to trimming and J lost 1 base, with 16 bases between them. The V gene's germline CDR1 is MDHEN and CDR2 SYDVKM.

CDR3 in DNA: TGTGCCAGCAGCTTTAGTCCAACTAATGAAAAACTGTTTTTT. Translating gives CASSFSPTNEKLFF. The J gene is TRBJ1-4, the V gene TRBV9; unclear D gene. Trimming shortened V by 4 bases and J by 0 bases, and 7 bases separated the two germline ends. CDR3 length equals 14 residues. Germline V gene lookup returns CDR1 SGDLS and CDR2 YYNGEE. Combining the CDR3 with reference TRBV9 and TRBJ1-4 gives the whole variable domain DSGVTQTPKHLITATGQRVTLRCSPRSGDLSVYWYQQSLDQGLQFLIQYYNGEERAKGNILERFSAQQFPDLHSELNLSSLELGDSALYFCASSFSPTNEKLFFGSGTQLSVL.

This clone was found once. The rearrangement uses TRBV3-1 (or the pseudogene TRBV3-2) and TRBJ1-4; 7 bases are a match to TRBD1. CDR1 and CDR2 from the germline V gene are LGHDT and YNNKEL (reference sequence). This CDR3 comprises 15 residues. V gave up 4 bases and J gave up 8 bases; unmatched junction bases: 10. CDR3 coding DNA: TGTGCCAGCAGCCTCCGACAGGGATGGGGAGAAAAACTGTTTTTT. This translates into CASSLRQGWGEKLFF.

The chain recombines TRBV7-6 with TRBJ2-1; no clear D gene. The CDR3 has 14 amino acids. CDR1 is SGHVS and CDR2 is FNYEAQ in the germline V gene. V dropped 1 base and J dropped 3 bases, with 7 bases sitting between them. The CDR3 sequence: CASSLGSSYNEQFF. Written as DNA, the CDR3 is TGTGCCAGCAGCTTAGGTTCGAGCTACAATGAGCAGTTCTTC.

This chain joins TRBV10-3 and TRBJ2-1, with 13 bases lining up with TRBD2. Germline lookup yields CDR1 ENHRY and CDR2 SYGVKD. This CDR3 is built from 14 residues. V shed 10 bases and J 5 bases; nucleotides not matched to a gene: 5. The CDR3 coding sequence is TGTGCCACCGGACTAGCGGGAGAAAACAATGAGCAGTTCTTC. This translates into CATGLAGENNEQFF.

This clone was seen a handful of times. The chain couples TRBV12-3 or TRBV12-4 to TRBJ1-6; D uncertain. V was clipped by 11 bases and J by 10 bases, with 18 bases between them. The CDR3 consists of 13 residues. In DNA form, the CDR3 reads TGTGCCTCCGCGGTAGGATCTTGGTCACCCCTCCACTTT. This codes for CASAVGSWSPLHF.

The chain uses TRBV12-3 or TRBV12-4 and TRBJ2-1, with a tentative D call TRBD2 (7 bases). This CDR3 has 12 residues. Trimming shortened V by 9 bases and J by 6 bases, and 12 bases separated the two germline ends. CDR3 sequence (DNA): TGTGCCAGTAGGGGGGGGCCCAATGAGCAGTTCTTC. Translated: CASRGGPNEQFF.

This clone has just a few counts. V and J are TRBV27 and TRBJ1-2; possibly TRBD1 for D (5 bases). CDR1 is MNHEY and CDR2 is SMNVEV in the germline V gene (reference sequence). Trimming took 4 bases from V and 8 from J, leaving 20 bases between them. The CDR3 has 15 amino acids. CDR3 DNA sequence: TGTGCCAGCAGTTCCGGCCAGGGCAGTACGCTAGGCTACACCTTC. Translated, it gives CASSSGQGSTLGYTF.

The chain combines TRBV4-1 with TRBJ2-3; unclear D gene. Trimming took 0 bases from V and 1 from J, leaving 5 bases between them. The CDR3 consists of 14 residues. Germline CDR1 reads MGHRA; CDR2 reads YSYEKL. The CDR3 DNA follows: TGCGCCAGCAGCCAAGATCGGGGCACAGATACGCAGTATTTT. Its translation is CASSQDRGTDTQYF.

This clone appeared a single time. The rearrangement links TRBV28 to TRBJ2-7, with 10 bases fitting TRBD2. The CDR3 length is 17 residues. Germline values: CDR1 MDHEN, CDR2 SYDVKM. J lost 4 bases, V lost 1 base, and 10 bases had no gene match. CDR3 DNA: TGTGCCAGCAGTTTATCAGCTAGCGGGAGTAGTGGGTACGAGCAGTACTTC. Translating it yields CASSLSASGSSGYEQYF.

The V call is TRBV24-1, the J call TRBJ2-3; D might be TRBD1 (5 bases). The germline gives CDR1 KGHDR, CDR2 SFDVKD. The V gene lost 5 bases and the J gene lost 1 base, with 9 bases spanning the gap. The CDR3 runs 14 residues. CDR3 in DNA: TGTGCCACCAGTGTAACAGGACGCACAGATACGCAGTATTTT. As protein: CATSVTGRTDTQYF.

This chain joins TRBV5-5 and TRBJ1-4; 10 bases are shared with TRBD1. V was clipped by 5 bases and J by 7 bases; unmatched bases: 11. This CDR3 contains 16 residues. Germline lookup yields CDR1 SGHKS and CDR2 YYEKEE (reference sequence). CDR3 region: CASSSNAGTGVEKLFF. CDR3 in DNA: TGTGCCAGCAGTTCAAACGCCGGGACAGGGGTTGAAAAACTGTTTTTT.

Concerning this clone: The sample carries other DNA sequences with the same CDR3. The V gene is TRBV27, the J gene TRBJ1-6; 8 bases fit TRBD1. Per the germline V gene, CDR1 is MNHEY and CDR2 is SMNVEV (reference sequence). Trimming at V came to 2 bases and at J to 7 bases, leaving 1 base not matched to a gene. CDR3 length: 14 residues. The CDR3 sequence: CASSLRQGNSPLHF. Here the CDR3 DNA reads TGTGCCAGCAGTTTAAGACAGGGGAATTCACCCCTCCACTTT.

The chain joins TRBV7-6 to TRBJ2-1; D unresolved. The CDR3 loop spans 17 amino acids. Trimming removed 1 base from V and 2 bases from J, with 15 bases in between. Germline CDR1 is SGHVS and CDR2 is FNYEAQ. The CDR3 DNA sequence: TGTGCCAGCAGCTTAGAAATCCCACTGATCACCTACAATGAGCAGTTCTTC. Translated, it gives CASSLEIPLITYNEQFF.

The CDR3 nucleotides are TGCGCCAGCAGCCTCCAGGAGGGGCTAGCGGCAAACAATGAGCAGTTCTTC. It translates to CASSLQEGLAANNEQFF. The V call is TRBV4-1, the J call TRBJ2-1, with TRBD2 identical over 7 bases. The length of the CDR3 is 17 residues. V shed 4 bases and J 5 bases; nucleotides not matched to a gene: 14. Germline values: CDR1 MGHRA, CDR2 YSYEKL.

The CDR3: CASSPGAGGLTEAFF. DNA of the CDR3: TGCGCCAGCAGCCCTGGGGCCGGGGGATTGACTGAAGCTTTCTTT. This chain connects TRBV5-1 to TRBJ1-1; tentative D call: TRBD1 (5 bases). CDR1 is SGHRS, CDR2 YFSETQ, per germline. The CDR3 extends over 15 amino acids. Trimming removed 4 bases at V and 5 bases at J, with 18 bases between.

The genes are TRBV19 and TRBJ2-2, with 9 bases aligning to TRBD2. V was pared by 3 bases and J by 4 bases, with 6 bases of the junction left unmatched. CDR1 is LNHDA, CDR2 SQIVND, per germline (reference sequence). CDR3 length: 16 residues. The CDR3 loop reads CASSMSVAGVTGELFF. DNA for the CDR3: TGTGCCAGTAGTATGAGTGTAGCGGGAGTCACCGGGGAGCTGTTTTTT.

The V and J genes are TRBV28 and TRBJ2-1; 9 bases are a match to TRBD2. The CDR3 sequence is 15 residues long. From germline, CDR1 is MDHEN and CDR2 SYDVKM. Losses at the gene ends were 2 bases for V and 8 bases for J; bases not matched to a gene: 7. CDR3 region: CASSLGGRAWDEQFF. DNA for the CDR3: TGTGCCAGCAGTTTAGGCGGGAGGGCCTGGGATGAGCAGTTCTTC.

This clone was seen a single time. The chain employs TRBV27 and TRBJ2-3; TRBD1 might be the D (5 bases). Germline lookup yields CDR1 MNHEY and CDR2 SMNVEV (reference sequence). This CDR3 comprises 15 residues. V was shortened by 3 bases and J by 1 base, with 11 bases between the two germline ends. The CDR3 DNA sequence: TGTGCCAGCAGTTTTTACGGACAAGGCACAGATACGCAGTATTTT. It translates to CASSFYGQGTDTQYF.

The genes are TRBV2 and TRBJ1-4, with D possibly matching TRBD1 (6 bases). The CDR3 has 15 residues. Trimming stripped 3 bases from V and 5 bases from J, with 13 bases between. Germline CDR1 and CDR2: SNHLY and FYNNEI. The CDR3, as DNA: TGTGCCAGCAGTGACCCGGGGACAATGAATGAAAAACTGTTTTTT. Translating it yields CASSDPGTMNEKLFF.

V gene TRBV19 combines with J gene TRBJ1-2; TRBD1 matches 7 bases. J lost 4 bases, V lost 6 bases, and 8 bases had no gene match. The CDR3 has 14 amino acids. The germline V gene encodes CDR1 LNHDA and CDR2 SQIVND (reference sequence). The DNA of the CDR3 is TGTGCCAGTAGAACCGGGACAGAGAGCTATGGCTACACCTTC. This translates into CASRTGTESYGYTF.

This clone was counted only a few times. V is TRBV4-2 and J is TRBJ2-7, with a weak D call TRBD1 (6 bases). V lost 3 bases to trimming and J lost 3 bases, with 15 bases between them. The CDR3 runs to 15 residues. Germline V gene sequence: CDR1 LGHNA, CDR2 YNFKEQ. The CDR3 spells CASSQESTGLYEQYF. CDR3 coding DNA: TGTGCCAGCAGCCAGGAGAGTACAGGGCTCTACGAGCAGTACTTC.